This record looks at one TCR beta chain sequence and its context. Its antigen is not identified. In each case, RNA was isolated and then reverse transcribed into cDNA as the sequencing template. This table comes from immunoSEQ multiplex PCR, and its TCRdb copy is limited to in-frame clones, with some not included. This table has over 150,000 clones, 50% to 60% appearing once. These data are taken from a study of CD8+ T cells in alopecia areata. Looking at the study overall: Treated patients swallowed 5 to 10 mg of oral tofacitinib twice daily. The duration of tofacitinib was 6 to 18 months, with 6 months off drug afterward.

Losses at the gene ends were 4 bases for V and 3 bases for J; bases not matched to a gene: 13. The CDR3 sequence is 17 residues long. Germline V gives CDR1 SGHRS, CDR2 YFSETQ. Whole-study results and caveats: Clonality exceeded that of normal scalp in lesional scalp, most notably in alopecia totalis/universalis.

The specimen was CD4+ T cells sorted from blood, collected at week 0. This TCR came from a human donor with alopecia areata. This chain links TRBV5-1 with TRBJ2-5; 9 nucleotides align to TRBD1. The CDR3 protein is CASSTSRGWDREETQYF. DNA for the CDR3: TGCGCCAGCAGCACCTCCAGGGGTTGGGACAGGGAAGAGACCCAGTACTTC.